The next 25 T cell receptor beta chains were all read from a single sample in a study of blood T cell repertoires in COVID-19. Here immunoSEQ multiplex PCR was the method, and the copy in TCRdb shows in-frame clones only, minus some. The sample holds fewer than 250,000 clones, around 80% seen once. The sequenced sample consisted of peripheral blood. The receptor source for this set is a woman between 35 and 50 years old with acute or convalescent COVID-19.

The V gene is TRBV25-1, the J gene TRBJ1-3; D gene ambiguous. The CDR3 is made up of 14 amino acids. The V end lost 4 bases, the J end lost 0 bases, and 7 bases lay between the germline ends. Per the germline V gene, CDR1 is MGHDK and CDR2 is SYGVNS. The CDR3 DNA follows: TGTGCCAGCAGTGTGCCGGGCTCTGGAAACACCATATATTTT. Translated, it gives CASSVPGSGNTIYF.

The chain couples TRBV9 to TRBJ1-4; possibly TRBD1 for D (6 bases). Germline CDR1 reads SGDLS; CDR2 reads YYNGEE. The ends were cut back, 0 bases at V and 6 bases at J, with 12 bases in the middle. The CDR3 consists of 15 residues. The CDR3 spells CASSVGQAWDEKLFF. CDR3 bases: TGTGCCAGCAGCGTAGGACAGGCGTGGGATGAAAAACTGTTTTTT. Based on the CDR3 plus reference TRBV9 and TRBJ1-4, the full variable domain is DSGVTQTPKHLITATGQRVTLRCSPRSGDLSVYWYQQSLDQGLQFLIQYYNGEERAKGNILERFSAQQFPDLHSELNLSSLELGDSALYFCASSVGQAWDEKLFFGSGTQLSVL.

The rearrangement uses TRBV30 and TRBJ2-5; D is possibly TRBD2 (5 bases). With 2 bases removed from V and 3 bases from J, the gap between germline ends came to 10 bases. CDR1 GTSNPN and CDR2 SVGIG come from the germline V gene (reference sequence). The CDR3 length is 13 residues. For the CDR3, the DNA is TGTGCCTGGAGTTCCGGTAGCGAAGAGACCCAGTACTTC. Translation: CAWSSGSEETQYF.

This clone was seen a single time. The chain employs TRBV9 and TRBJ2-3, with 8 bases aligning to TRBD2. The CDR3 is 14 amino acids. From germline, CDR1 is SGDLS and CDR2 YYNGEE. V shed 5 bases, J shed 9 bases, and the junction held 11 bases outside the gene matches. The CDR3 protein is CASSKTSAYDTQYF. DNA of the CDR3: TGTGCCAGCAGTAAGACTAGCGCGTATGACACGCAGTATTTT.

The CDR3 DNA reads as TGTGCCAGCAGCCCCGGGGTGAACACTGAAGCTTTCTTT. Encoded protein: CASSPGVNTEAFF. The chain links TRBV6-2 or TRBV6-3 to TRBJ1-1; no reliable D call. CDR3 size: 13 residues. Germline values: CDR1 MNHEY, CDR2 SVGEGT. Trimming removed 6 bases at V and 0 bases at J, with 8 bases between.

In this sample, this clone turned up a few times. The CDR3 sequence: CASSQEASVTNQPQHF. CDR3 nucleotide sequence: TGCGCCAGCAGCCAAGAAGCCAGCGTTACAAATCAGCCCCAGCATTTT. The chain recombines TRBV4-1 with TRBJ1-5; D unresolved. Germline V lookup: CDR1 MGHRA, CDR2 YSYEKL. This CDR3 is 16 amino acids long. Trimming removed 0 bases at V and 4 bases at J, with 13 bases between.

The rearrangement links TRBV5-1 to TRBJ2-5; maybe TRBD1 (5 bases). The CDR3 extends over 16 amino acids. CDR1 is SGHRS, CDR2 YFSETQ, per germline. Deletions cut 4 bases from V and 1 base from J, with 17 bases between. The CDR3 nucleotides read TGCGCCAGCAGCACCCTAAATCAGGGTTCCCAAGAGACCCAGTACTTC. Its protein is CASSTLNQGSQETQYF.

This sequence joins TRBV6-6 and TRBJ1-1; 10 positions match TRBD1. The CDR3 length is 14 residues. Germline assignment: CDR1 MNHNY and CDR2 SVGAGI (reference sequence). Trimming took 2 bases from V and 9 from J; bases not matched to a gene: 6. CDR3 sequence: CASSYPGTGEKAFF. CDR3 in DNA: TGTGCCAGCAGTTACCCCGGGACAGGGGAAAAAGCTTTCTTT.

The V and J genes are TRBV15 and TRBJ2-3; 11 positions agree with TRBD2. V dropped 1 base and J dropped 1; count of bases not matched to a gene: 10. From germline, CDR1 is LNHNV and CDR2 YYDKDF (reference sequence). The CDR3 extends over 19 amino acids. The CDR3: CATSRATGPGLAGTDTQYF. DNA for the CDR3: TGTGCCACCAGCAGAGCTACCGGCCCGGGACTAGCGGGCACAGATACGCAGTATTTT.

V gene TRBV3-1 (or the pseudogene TRBV3-2) combines with J gene TRBJ1-4; D remains ambiguous. Germline lookup yields CDR1 LGHDT and CDR2 YNNKEL (reference sequence). Trimming removed 3 bases at V and 10 bases at J, with 15 bases between. The CDR3 is 14 amino acids. CDR3 sequence: CASSHSLWEGKLFF. Written as DNA, the CDR3 is TGTGCCAGCAGCCACTCCCTTTGGGAGGGAAAACTGTTTTTT.

The CDR3, as DNA: TGCGCCAGCAGCAAAGACAGGGTCACTGAAGCTTTCTTT. It specifies CASSKDRVTEAFF. The rearrangement uses TRBV5-1 and TRBJ1-1; 7 bases map to TRBD1. Germline loops: CDR1 SGHRS, CDR2 YFSETQ. J was trimmed by 4 bases and V by 4 bases; bases with no gene match: 4. This CDR3 is built from 13 residues.

The chain has TRBV12-1 and TRBJ2-1; the table names TRBD2, a call not compared with the DNA. TRBV12-1 is annotated as a pseudogene. The CDR3 is made up of 12 amino acids. The CDR3 here is CASSFGLLEQFF. CDR3 DNA: TGTGCCAGCAGCTTTGGGTTACTTGAGCAGTTCTTC.

V gene TRBV10-3 combines with J gene TRBJ2-3; 8 bases match TRBD1. This CDR3 is 13 amino acids long. The V gene's germline CDR1 is ENHRY and CDR2 SYGVKD. The junction had 9 bases not matched to a gene; V was cut back by 11 bases and J by 5 bases. CDR3 amino acids: CAVTQGAGDTQYF. The CDR3 region has the DNA TGTGCCGTAACCCAGGGGGCCGGAGATACGCAGTATTTT.

The chain has TRBV27 and TRBJ2-7, with 10 bases aligning to TRBD1. V gave up 4 bases and J gave up 4 bases; unmatched junction bases: 10. The CDR3 has 16 amino acids. Per the germline V gene, CDR1 is MNHEY and CDR2 is SMNVEV (reference sequence). CDR3 sequence: CASSSRQGATRYEQYF. CDR3 coding DNA: TGTGCCAGCAGTTCCCGACAGGGGGCCACCCGATACGAGCAGTACTTC.

The chain is built from TRBV10-3 and TRBJ2-1; 9 bases are a match to TRBD2. Germline V gene lookup returns CDR1 ENHRY and CDR2 SYGVKD. This CDR3 region has 15 residues. The V segment lost 4 bases and the J segment 3 bases; nucleotides outside the gene matches: 4. The CDR3 loop is CAISGGGGDYNEQFF. The CDR3 DNA reads TGTGCCATCAGTGGGGGCGGGGGGGACTACAATGAGCAGTTCTTC.

The J gene is TRBJ2-2, the V gene TRBV10-3; 8 bases match TRBD1. Unmatched junction bases numbered 3, after V lost 0 bases and J lost 3 bases. The germline gives CDR1 ENHRY, CDR2 SYGVKD. The CDR3 consists of 16 residues. CDR3 amino acids: CAISESTQGDTGELFF. The CDR3 DNA reads TGTGCCATCAGTGAGTCGACACAGGGGGACACCGGGGAGCTGTTTTTT.

The chain combines TRBV6-5 with TRBJ1-2; D unclear. Trimming removed 3 bases at V and 4 bases at J, with 15 bases between. The CDR3 has 15 residues. Germline V gene sequence: CDR1 MNHEY, CDR2 SVGAGI. The CDR3 coding sequence is TGTGCCAGCAGTTATCAGGAGGACGGCACCTATGGCTACACCTTC. Protein: CASSYQEDGTYGYTF.

This chain uses TRBV15 with TRBJ1-1; TRBD1 might be the D (6 bases). This CDR3 contains 11 residues. Germline lookup yields CDR1 LNHNV and CDR2 YYDKDF (reference sequence). V gave up 10 bases and J gave up 5 bases, with 11 bases separating them. CDR3 sequence (DNA): TGTGCCAGTGAAGGGGGAACTGAAGCTTTCTTT. It yields the protein CASEGGTEAFF. Based on the CDR3 plus reference TRBV15 and TRBJ1-1, the full variable domain is DAMVIQNPRYQVTQFGKPVTLSCSQTLNHNVMYWYQQKSSQAPKLLFHYYDKDFNNEADTPDNFQSRRPNTSFCFLDIRSPGLGDTAMYLCASEGGTEAFFGQGTRLTVV.

The V gene is TRBV27, the J gene TRBJ1-2; D is uncertain. With 5 bases removed from V and 0 bases from J, the gap between germline ends came to 13 bases. Germline V gives CDR1 MNHEY, CDR2 SMNVEV (reference sequence). The CDR3 totals 15 residues. In DNA form, the CDR3 reads TGTGCCAGCAGTCCAGGCACCGAATCTAACTATGGCTACACCTTC. Encoded protein: CASSPGTESNYGYTF.

V gene TRBV7-2 combines with J gene TRBJ2-1, with D maybe TRBD2 (5 bases). The V and J ends lost 6 bases and 6 bases respectively, with 12 bases between them. The CDR3 length is 13 residues. Per germline, CDR1 SGHTA and CDR2 FQGNSA. The CDR3 loop reads CASRIVGANEQFF. The CDR3 DNA reads TGTGCCAGCAGAATCGTGGGAGCCAATGAGCAGTTCTTC.

This sequence joins TRBV9 and TRBJ2-1; TRBD2 aligns across 10 bases. With V trimmed by 0 bases and J by 4 bases, 7 bases remained unmatched. The germline V gene has CDR1 SGDLS and CDR2 YYNGEE. The CDR3 extends over 17 amino acids. CDR3 protein: CASSVAFVAGGYNEQFF. The DNA of the CDR3 is TGTGCCAGCAGCGTAGCTTTTGTAGCGGGGGGATACAATGAGCAGTTCTTC.

The genes are TRBV19 and TRBJ2-1, with TRBD2 identical over 8 bases. The CDR3 has 16 amino acids. The junction had 9 bases not matched to a gene; V was cut back by 1 base and J by 7 bases. Germline V lookup: CDR1 LNHDA, CDR2 SQIVND (reference sequence). This CDR3 is CASSIGNSGTTNEQFF. CDR3 nucleotides: TGTGCCAGTAGTATAGGAAATAGCGGGACAACGAATGAGCAGTTCTTC.

The genes are TRBV19 and TRBJ2-7; 10 bases match TRBD2. Germline CDR1 is LNHDA and CDR2 is SQIVND (reference sequence). The length of the CDR3 is 18 residues. V lost 2 bases, J lost 4 bases, and 14 bases stayed unmatched. CDR3 amino acids: CASSIRRISEREGYEQYF. The CDR3 DNA follows: TGTGCCAGTAGTATAAGGCGGATAAGCGAGCGGGAGGGTTACGAGCAGTACTTC.

The V and J genes are TRBV7-9 and TRBJ2-2, with a possible D match to TRBD1 (6 bases). CDR1 and CDR2 from the germline V gene are SEHNR and FQNEAQ (reference sequence). The CDR3 runs to 17 residues. V lost 1 base and J lost 6, with 18 bases in between. The CDR3 is CASSLGRGGIYAGELFF. The CDR3 DNA is TGTGCCAGCAGCTTAGGCCGAGGGGGAATCTATGCCGGGGAGCTGTTTTTT.

The V call is TRBV7-3, the J call TRBJ2-1, with D perhaps matching TRBD2 (6 bases). CDR3 size: 15 residues. The V and J ends lost 1 base and 8 bases respectively, with 15 bases between them. CDR1 and CDR2 from the germline V gene are SGHTA and FQGTGA. This CDR3 reads CASSLIGGSRDEQFF. CDR3 coding DNA: TGTGCCAGCAGCTTAATCGGGGGTAGTAGGGATGAGCAGTTCTTC.